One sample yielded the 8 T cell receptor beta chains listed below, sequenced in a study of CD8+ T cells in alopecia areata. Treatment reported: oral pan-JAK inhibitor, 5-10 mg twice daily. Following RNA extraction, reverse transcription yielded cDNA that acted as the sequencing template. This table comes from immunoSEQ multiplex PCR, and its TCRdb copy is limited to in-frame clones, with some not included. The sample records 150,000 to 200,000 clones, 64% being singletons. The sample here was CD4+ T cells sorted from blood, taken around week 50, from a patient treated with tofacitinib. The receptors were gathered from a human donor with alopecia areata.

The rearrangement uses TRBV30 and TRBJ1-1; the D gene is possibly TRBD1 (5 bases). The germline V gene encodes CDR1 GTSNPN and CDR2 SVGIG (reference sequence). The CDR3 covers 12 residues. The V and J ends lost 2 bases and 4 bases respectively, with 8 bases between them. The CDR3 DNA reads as TGTGCCTGGAGTTACGGGGGCACTGAAGCTTTCTTT. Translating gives CAWSYGGTEAFF.

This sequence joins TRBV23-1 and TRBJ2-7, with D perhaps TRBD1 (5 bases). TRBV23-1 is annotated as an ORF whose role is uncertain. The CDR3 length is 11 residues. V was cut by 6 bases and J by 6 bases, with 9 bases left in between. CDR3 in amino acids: CASRRTGEQYF. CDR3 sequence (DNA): TGCGCCAGCAGAAGAACAGGCGAGCAGTACTTC.

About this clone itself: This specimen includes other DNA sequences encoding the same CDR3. CDR3 nucleotides: TGCGCCAGCAGCTTGGAGCTGGATCAGCCCCAGCATTTT. Protein product: CASSLELDQPQHF. V is TRBV5-1 and J is TRBJ1-5; D is unclear. The V gene lost 0 bases and the J gene lost 5 bases, with 6 bases spanning the gap. Looked up from germline, CDR1 is SGHRS and CDR2 is YFSETQ. The CDR3 covers 13 residues.

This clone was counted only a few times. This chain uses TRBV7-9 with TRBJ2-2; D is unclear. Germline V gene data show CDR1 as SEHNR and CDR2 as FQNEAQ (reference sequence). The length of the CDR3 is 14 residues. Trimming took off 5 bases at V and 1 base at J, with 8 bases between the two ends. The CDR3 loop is CASSPSLNTGELFF. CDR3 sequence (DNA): TGTGCCAGCAGCCCGAGTCTGAACACCGGGGAGCTGTTTTTT.

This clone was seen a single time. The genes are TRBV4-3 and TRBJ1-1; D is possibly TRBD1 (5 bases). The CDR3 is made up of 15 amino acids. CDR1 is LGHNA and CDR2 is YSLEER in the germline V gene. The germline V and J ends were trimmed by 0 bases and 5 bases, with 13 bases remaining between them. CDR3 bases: TGCGCCAGCAGCCAAGAAGAGGGGAGGGAGACTGAAGCTTTCTTT. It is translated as CASSQEEGRETEAFF.

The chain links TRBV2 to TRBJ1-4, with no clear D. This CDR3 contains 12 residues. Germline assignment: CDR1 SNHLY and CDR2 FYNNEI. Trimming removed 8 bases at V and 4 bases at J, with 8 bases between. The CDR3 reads CASRRLNEKLFF. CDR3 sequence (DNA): TGTGCCAGCCGAAGGCTTAATGAAAAACTGTTTTTT.

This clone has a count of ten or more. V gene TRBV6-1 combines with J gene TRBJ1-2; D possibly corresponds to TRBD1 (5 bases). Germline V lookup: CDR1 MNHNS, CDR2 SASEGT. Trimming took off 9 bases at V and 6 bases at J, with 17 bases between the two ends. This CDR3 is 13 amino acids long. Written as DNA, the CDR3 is TGTGCCAGTACAGGAAACGTCTACGATGGCTACACCTTC. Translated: CASTGNVYDGYTF.

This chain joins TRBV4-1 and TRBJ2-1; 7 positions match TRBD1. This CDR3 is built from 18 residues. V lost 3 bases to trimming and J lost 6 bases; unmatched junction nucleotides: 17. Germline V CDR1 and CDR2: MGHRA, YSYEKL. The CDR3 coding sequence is TGCGCCAGCAGCCATATACCACAGGGGTCTTTTCCCCTCAATGAGCAGTTCTTC. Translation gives CASSHIPQGSFPLNEQFF.